This T cell receptor beta chain comes out of a study of blood T cell repertoires in COVID-19. The overall study: The United States, Italy and Spain were the sources of the acute and convalescent COVID-19 samples.

With V trimmed by 2 bases and J by 2 bases, 5 bases remained unmatched. The CDR3 runs 16 residues. Germline lookup yields CDR1 LGHDT and CDR2 YNNKEL (reference sequence). The authors' processing: Amplification of reference gene primers was used by the study to estimate nucleated cell counts. TCRdb's copy holds only in-frame clones and misses some; the assay was immunoSEQ multiplex PCR. V and J calls and clone size are copied from that table; D and trimming were computed from the DNA. The data show tens of thousands of clones, around 78% seen once. This TCR was sampled from a human donor in a cohort sampled during active COVID-19. The sample consisted of peripheral blood. The chain is built from TRBV3-1 (or the pseudogene TRBV3-2) and TRBJ1-2, with 10 bases that match TRBD1. The CDR3 reads CASSQSRDRGNYGYTF. The CDR3 region has the DNA TGTGCCAGCAGCCAAAGCCGGGACAGGGGAAACTATGGCTACACCTTC.